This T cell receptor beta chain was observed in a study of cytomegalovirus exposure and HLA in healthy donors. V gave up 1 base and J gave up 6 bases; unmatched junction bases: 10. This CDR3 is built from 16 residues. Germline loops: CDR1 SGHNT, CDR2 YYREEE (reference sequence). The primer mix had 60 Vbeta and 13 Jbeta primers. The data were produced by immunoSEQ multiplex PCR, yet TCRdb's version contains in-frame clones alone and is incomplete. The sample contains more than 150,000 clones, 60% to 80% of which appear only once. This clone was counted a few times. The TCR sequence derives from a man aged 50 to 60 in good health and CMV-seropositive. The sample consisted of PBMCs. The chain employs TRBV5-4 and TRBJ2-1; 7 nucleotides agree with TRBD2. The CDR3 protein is CASSLKERPGGNEQFF. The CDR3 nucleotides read TGTGCCAGCAGCTTGAAAGAAAGGCCGGGGGGCAATGAGCAGTTCTTC.